A single sample gave rise to the 27 T cell receptor beta chains below, sequenced in a study of blood T cell repertoires in COVID-19. This table comes from immunoSEQ multiplex PCR, and its TCRdb copy is limited to in-frame clones, with some not included. The table has some 340,000 clones, around 83% seen once. The sample consisted of PBMCs or T cells enriched from blood (not recorded which). All receptors derive from a woman between 45 and 60 years old who had recovered from COVID-19.

Concerning this clone: An end of the junction differs from the germline gene, which may be a read error. The J gene is TRBJ2-5, the V gene TRBV7-7; D gene uncertain. Per the germline V gene, CDR1 is SSHAT and CDR2 is FNYEAQ (reference sequence). There are 13 residues in the CDR3. This CDR3 reads CASSFGPQETQYF. The CDR3 DNA reads as TGTGCTAGCAGCTTTGGGCCCCAAGAGACCCAGTACTTC.

The chain has TRBV5-4 and TRBJ2-5, with 7 bases identical to TRBD2. Germline assignment: CDR1 SGHNT and CDR2 YYREEE (reference sequence). With 4 bases clipped from V and 5 bases from J, the junction kept 8 bases outside the gene matches. The CDR3 length is 14 residues. The CDR3 protein is CASSPPGGEETQYF. Written as DNA, the CDR3 is TGTGCCAGCAGCCCTCCGGGGGGAGAGGAGACCCAGTACTTC.

CDR3 DNA sequence: TGTGCCAGCAAACAGGAGAACACCGGGGAGCTGTTTTTT. Its translation is CASKQENTGELFF. The chain employs TRBV6-6 and TRBJ2-2; maybe TRBD1 (5 bases). The V gene lost 7 bases and the J gene lost 1 base, with 7 bases spanning the gap. The germline gives CDR1 MNHNY, CDR2 SVGAGI (reference sequence). The CDR3 loop spans 13 amino acids.

The gene calls are TRBV12-3 or TRBV12-4 and TRBJ2-1; TRBD2 matches at 8 bases. The CDR3 contains 13 residues. With V trimmed by 8 bases and J by 7 bases, 7 bases remained unmatched. The CDR3 DNA follows: TGTGCCAGCCAGGGACTAGAAGGTAATGAGCAGTTCTTC. Its translation is CASQGLEGNEQFF.

The V gene is TRBV9, the J gene TRBJ2-7; TRBD2 agrees at 12 bases. Germline trimming cut 4 bases from V and 6 bases from J; bases unmatched to any gene: 8. There are 15 residues in the CDR3. CDR1 is SGDLS and CDR2 is YYNGEE in the germline V gene. CDR3 DNA sequence: TGTGCCAGCAGCCCCCGACTAGCGGGAGTGGGCGAGCAGTACTTC. Protein product: CASSPRLAGVGEQYF.

This CDR3 reads CASSDTGSYGYTF. In nucleotides, the CDR3 is TGCGCCAGCAGCGATACAGGGAGCTATGGCTACACCTTC. The chain has TRBV5-1 and TRBJ1-2; the D gene is possibly TRBD1 (6 bases). CDR1 and CDR2 from the germline V gene are SGHRS and YFSETQ. This CDR3 contains 13 residues. Deletions cut 4 bases from V and 4 bases from J, with 11 bases between.

This chain uses TRBV5-6 with TRBJ2-7, with 9 bases fitting TRBD1. The germline CDR1 and CDR2 sequences are SGHDT and YYEEEE. This CDR3 has 14 amino acids. Unmatched junction bases numbered 7, after V lost 3 bases and J lost 6 bases. The CDR3 nucleotides are TGTGCCAGCAGCTCGGACAGGGGTGCCAGCGAGCAGTACTTC. It encodes CASSSDRGASEQYF.

J is TRBJ2-2 and V is TRBV7-9, with D tentatively TRBD1 (6 bases). Germline V gene lookup returns CDR1 SEHNR and CDR2 FQNEAQ (reference sequence). V lost 2 bases to trimming and J lost 6 bases, with 19 bases between them. The CDR3 runs to 17 residues. The CDR3 region is CASSLTLTGMWAGELFF. The CDR3 DNA follows: TGTGCCAGCAGCTTAACGTTGACAGGCATGTGGGCCGGGGAGCTGTTTTTT.

The chain combines TRBV6-5 with TRBJ1-1; D possibly corresponds to TRBD1 (6 bases). V was shortened by 5 bases and J by 0 bases, with 13 bases between the two germline ends. The CDR3 is 15 residues long. Germline CDR1 is MNHEY and CDR2 is SVGAGI. DNA of the CDR3: TGTGCCAGCAGTCCCGACAGGTCAATGAACACTGAAGCTTTCTTT. Its protein product is CASSPDRSMNTEAFF.

A single count supports this clone. This sequence joins TRBV7-9 and TRBJ1-2; TRBD1 aligns across 8 bases. Losses at the gene ends were 3 bases for V and 4 bases for J; bases not matched to a gene: 4. Germline V gives CDR1 SEHNR, CDR2 FQNEAQ (reference sequence). This CDR3 contains 14 residues. CDR3 DNA: TGTGCCAGCAGCTTGGACAGGGTTGTCTATGGCTACACCTTC. The encoded protein is CASSLDRVVYGYTF. Combining the CDR3 with reference TRBV7-9 and TRBJ1-2 gives the whole variable domain DTGVSQNPRHKITKRGQNVTFRCDPISEHNRLYWYRQTLGQGPEFLTYFQNEAQLEKSRLLSDRFSAERPKGSFSTLEIQRTEQGDSAMYLCASSLDRVVYGYTFGSGTRLTVV.

The V gene is TRBV5-1, the J gene TRBJ2-1, with a tentative D call TRBD1 (6 bases). V was pared by 0 bases and J by 12 bases, with 10 bases between. CDR1 is SGHRS, CDR2 YFSETQ, per germline. The length of the CDR3 is 12 residues. CDR3 amino acids: CASSLAGAGQFF. Here the CDR3 DNA reads TGCGCCAGCAGCTTGGCAGGGGCTGGGCAGTTCTTC.

The rearrangement uses TRBV6-5 and TRBJ1-1; a possible D gene is TRBD1 (6 bases). The CDR3 sequence is 14 residues long. Trimming cost V 6 bases and J 0 bases, with 11 bases left between them. CDR1 MNHEY and CDR2 SVGAGI come from the germline V gene. CDR3 DNA sequence: TGTGCCAGCAGGTGGGACACTTTGAACACTGAAGCTTTCTTT. Amino acid sequence: CASRWDTLNTEAFF.

The genes are TRBV2 and TRBJ2-1; 10 nucleotides agree with TRBD2. There are 14 residues in the CDR3. J was trimmed by 13 bases and V by 7 bases; bases with no gene match: 13. Germline V gene data show CDR1 as SNHLY and CDR2 as FYNNEI. Here the CDR3 reads CASTQTPLAGDQFF. The DNA for the CDR3 is TGTGCCAGCACCCAAACCCCCCTAGCGGGGGATCAGTTCTTC.

CDR3 nucleotide sequence: TGTGCCAGCAGCTTAGGGGTGGCGGTAGCGGGGGCCTCTTGGGACGAGCAGTACTTC. Protein sequence: CASSLGVAVAGASWDEQYF. The V gene is TRBV11-3, the J gene TRBJ2-7, with 9 bases identical to TRBD2. CDR1 is SGHNT and CDR2 is YENEEA in the germline V gene. V lost 1 base to trimming and J lost 5 bases; unmatched junction nucleotides: 18. The CDR3 is made up of 19 amino acids.

This clone was observed once. The chain joins TRBV10-3 to TRBJ1-4, with D unresolved. Germline CDR1 reads ENHRY; CDR2 reads SYGVKD. The CDR3 loop spans 16 amino acids. Deletions cut 0 bases from V and 6 bases from J, with 14 bases between. Here the CDR3 reads CAISESNRGSDEKLFF. In DNA, the CDR3 is TGTGCCATCAGTGAGTCGAACCGCGGTTCGGATGAAAAACTGTTTTTT.

V is TRBV9 and J is TRBJ2-1; 7 bases align to TRBD2. Germline assignment: CDR1 SGDLS and CDR2 YYNGEE. The V and J ends lost 1 base and 0 bases, in that order; junction bases with no gene match: 4. This CDR3 comprises 16 residues. The CDR3 loop is CASSVTSAGSYNEQFF. As DNA, the CDR3 is TGTGCCAGCAGCGTAACTAGCGCCGGCTCCTACAATGAGCAGTTCTTC.

CDR3 DNA: TGTGCCTGGAGGCTACAGGGATCCACTGAAGCTTTCTTT. Its translation is CAWRLQGSTEAFF. The V gene is TRBV30, the J gene TRBJ1-1; tentative D call: TRBD1 (6 bases). The CDR3 is made up of 13 amino acids. Germline-derived CDR1 and CDR2 are GTSNPN and SVGIG (reference sequence). Trimming removed 3 bases from V and 4 bases from J, with 12 bases in between.

The chain joins TRBV5-8 to TRBJ2-5; 10 bases map to TRBD1. Germline V gene data show CDR1 as SGHTS and CDR2 as YDEGEE. This CDR3 contains 17 residues. J was trimmed by 5 bases and V by 1 base; bases with no gene match: 11. CDR3 in amino acids: CASSLSREDRGIETQYF. The CDR3 bases are TGTGCCAGCAGCTTGTCCCGGGAGGACAGGGGGATCGAGACCCAGTACTTC.

In this sample, this clone turned up once. The chain couples TRBV5-5 to TRBJ2-3; TRBD2 might be the D (5 bases). Trimming cost V 0 bases and J 5 bases, with 10 bases left between them. The CDR3 runs 14 residues. Germline CDR1 is SGHKS and CDR2 is YYEKEE (reference sequence). The DNA of the CDR3 is TGTGCCAGCAGCTTGGGGGCCCGGGGAGATACGCAGTATTTT. Protein: CASSLGARGDTQYF.

The V gene is TRBV7-2, the J gene TRBJ1-2; 11 bases match TRBD1. The CDR3 has 19 residues. With V trimmed by 5 bases and J by 2 bases, 16 bases remained unmatched. The germline V gene has CDR1 SGHTA and CDR2 FQGNSA. The CDR3 sequence is CASSLHERTGGGVNYGYTF. The CDR3 DNA sequence: TGTGCCAGCAGCCTTCATGAAAGGACAGGGGGCGGAGTGAACTATGGCTACACCTTC.

This sequence joins TRBV29-1 and TRBJ1-4; D ambiguous. V lost 6 bases to trimming and J lost 8 bases, with 16 bases between them. CDR3 length: 13 amino acids. Germline assignment: CDR1 SQVTM and CDR2 ANQGSEA. CDR3 DNA: TGCAGCGTCCACGGAGGACCCGACGAAAAACTGTTTTTT. It translates to CSVHGGPDEKLFF.

The genes are TRBV30 and TRBJ1-2, with D possibly TRBD1 on 6 matching bases. Germline CDR1 reads GTSNPN; CDR2 reads SVGIG (reference sequence). Trimming took 7 bases from V and 5 from J, leaving 17 bases between them. The CDR3 spans 13 residues. The CDR3 bases are TGTGCCTTACCGACAGGTATGGGATATGGCTACACCTTC. This sequence encodes CALPTGMGYGYTF.

This chain links TRBV5-1 with TRBJ2-7; 7 bases agree with TRBD1. V lost 0 bases and J lost 4; bases outside the gene matches: 4. Germline CDR1 and CDR2: SGHRS and YFSETQ. The CDR3 has 14 amino acids. The DNA of the CDR3 is TGCGCCAGCAGCTTGGTAGGGGGCGAATACGAGCAGTACTTC. As protein: CASSLVGGEYEQYF.

This clone appeared a single time. Here the CDR3 DNA reads TGCAGTGCTAGTAGAGCGGGACTAGCGGGGGGGATGGATACGCAGTATTTT. Translating gives CSASRAGLAGGMDTQYF. The chain combines TRBV20-1 with TRBJ2-3, with 16 positions matching TRBD2. V dropped 3 bases and J dropped 6; count of bases not matched to a gene: 9. The length of the CDR3 is 17 residues. The V gene's germline CDR1 is DFQATT and CDR2 SNEGSKA (reference sequence).

The chain employs TRBV16 and TRBJ1-2; 9 nucleotides agree with TRBD1. V gave up 4 bases and J gave up 6 bases; unmatched junction bases: 6. Per germline, CDR1 KGHSY and CDR2 FQNENV. This CDR3 is 14 amino acids long. The CDR3 spells CASSLSTGGDGYTF. As DNA, the CDR3 is TGTGCCAGCAGCCTATCTACAGGGGGCGATGGCTACACCTTC. The full variable domain, completed using reference TRBV16 and TRBJ1-2, is GEEVAQTPKHLVRGEGQKAKLYCAPIKGHSYVFWYQQVLKNEFKFLISFQNENVFDETGMPKERFSAKCLPNSPCSLEIQATKLEDSAVYFCASSLSTGGDGYTFGSGTRLTVV.

This chain joins TRBV10-2 and TRBJ2-7; D is unresolved. Per the germline V gene, CDR1 is WSHSY and CDR2 is SAAADI. V was cut by 5 bases and J by 2 bases, with 13 bases left in between. This CDR3 has 14 residues. In nucleotides, the CDR3 is TGCGCCAGCAGTACTCCTGGTTCCCCCTACGAGCAGTACTTC. Translating it yields CASSTPGSPYEQYF.

V usage is TRBV12-3 or TRBV12-4 and J usage is TRBJ1-6, with a weak D call TRBD1 (6 bases). The CDR3 is made up of 13 amino acids. V shed 6 bases and J shed 8 bases, with 11 bases lying between them. DNA for the CDR3: TGTGCCAGCAGGACAACAGGGTATTCACCCCTCCACTTT. This gives the protein CASRTTGYSPLHF.